One sample yielded the 32 T cell receptor beta chains listed below, sequenced in a study of naive and memory T cell subsets. Study-wide results and limits: A few larger clonotypes appeared in naive repertoires, especially CD8, possibly memory cells re-expressing CD45RA.

Both TRBC1 and TRBC2 were covered by a beta constant-region primer of two equimolar oligonucleotides. The ligated cDNA underwent four PCR rounds using SP2 and nested alpha and beta constant-region primers. TCRdb redid the calling of the UMI-ligation and nested PCR reads with MiXCR, one entry per CDR3 protein. The sample lists 120,000 to 150,000 distinct CDR3 sequences, 22% occurring once. These receptors have no known antigen. Sequencing used naive CD4+ T cells from blood. These receptors were collected from a human donor in good health.

In this sample, this clonotype turned up a few times. The chain recombines TRBV29-1 with TRBJ2-7; 10 nucleotides match TRBD1. CDR1 and CDR2 from the germline V gene are SQVTM and ANQGSEA. This CDR3 comprises 14 residues. The trim removed 6 bases at V and 6 bases at J, leaving 11 bases unmatched. CDR3 in amino acids: CSVSDRGRFREQYF. CDR3 DNA: TGCAGCGTCTCCGACAGGGGGCGCTTCCGCGAGCAGTACTTC.

This clonotype was seen only a few times. The chain employs TRBV7-6 and TRBJ2-6; the match to TRBD2 covers 9 bases. V lost 0 bases, J lost 4 bases, and 10 bases stayed unmatched. Germline-derived CDR1 and CDR2 are SGHVS and FNYEAQ. This CDR3 has 19 residues. The DNA for the CDR3 is TGTGCCAGCAGCTTAGCGGCGGGAGGGGCGATGGTGGGGGCCAACGTCCTGACTTTC. It yields the protein CASSLAAGGAMVGANVLTF.

The chain recombines TRBV9 with TRBJ2-7; 9 bases fit TRBD1. The V and J ends lost 2 bases and 0 bases, in that order; junction bases with no gene match: 3. Germline assignment: CDR1 SGDLS and CDR2 YYNGEE. The CDR3 contains 15 residues. This CDR3 reads CASSVGTGISYEQYF. CDR3 sequence (DNA): TGTGCCAGCAGCGTGGGGACAGGGATCTCCTACGAGCAGTACTTC. The variable domain in full, completed from reference TRBV9 and TRBJ2-7, reads DSGVTQTPKHLITATGQRVTLRCSPRSGDLSVYWYQQSLDQGLQFLIQYYNGEERAKGNILERFSAQQFPDLHSELNLSSLELGDSALYFCASSVGTGISYEQYFGPGTRLTVT.

This chain joins TRBV4-1 and TRBJ2-3; 12 nucleotides align to TRBD2. This CDR3 has 15 amino acids. V shed 6 bases, J shed 4 bases, and the junction held 5 bases outside the gene matches. Germline V gives CDR1 MGHRA, CDR2 YSYEKL. The CDR3 spells CASSRLAGVPDTQYF. CDR3 DNA: TGCGCCAGCAGTCGACTAGCGGGAGTCCCAGATACGCAGTATTTT.

This clonotype appeared a few times. At one of its ends the junction is not consistent with the germline gene, which may arise from a read error. This chain connects TRBV7-9 to TRBJ1-5; unclear D gene. Germline assignment: CDR1 SEHNR and CDR2 FQNEAQ (reference sequence). The CDR3 consists of 12 residues. CDR3 sequence (DNA): TGTGCCAGCAGCAAAAATGCCGAGCCCCAGCACTTT. Translation gives CASSKNAEPQHF.

The rearrangement joins TRBV6-6 to TRBJ2-5, with D perhaps matching TRBD2 (5 bases). The CDR3 length is 15 residues. Germline CDR1 and CDR2: MNHNY and SVGAGI (reference sequence). Between the trimmed V and J ends, which lost 4 bases and 1 base, there was a span of 13 bases. CDR3 nucleotides: TGTGCCAGCAGTTCCCGCCCGAGGGTCCAAGAGACCCAGTACTTC. This codes for CASSSRPRVQETQYF.

The chain employs TRBV5-1 and TRBJ2-5, with D unresolved. V lost 0 bases, J lost 5 bases, and 20 bases lay in between. Germline V gene lookup returns CDR1 SGHRS and CDR2 YFSETQ. CDR3 length equals 17 residues. The CDR3 sequence is CASSLGRGPDVFETQYF. The CDR3, as DNA: TGCGCCAGCAGCTTGGGGCGCGGACCCGACGTTTTCGAGACCCAGTACTTC. The variable domain in full, completed from reference TRBV5-1 and TRBJ2-5, reads KAGVTQTPRYLIKTRGQQVTLSCSPISGHRSVSWYQQTPGQGLQFLFEYFSETQRNKGNFPGRFSGRQFSNSRSEMNVSTLELGDSALYLCASSLGRGPDVFETQYFGPGTRLLVL.

In its sample, this clonotype was seen a few times. This sequence joins TRBV9 and TRBJ2-7; possibly TRBD2 for D (5 bases). Germline lookup yields CDR1 SGDLS and CDR2 YYNGEE. V shed 7 bases and J shed 4 bases, with 9 bases lying between them. This CDR3 has 11 residues. Here the CDR3 reads CASGRGYEQYF. In DNA form, the CDR3 reads TGTGCCAGCGGACGGGGTTACGAGCAGTACTTC.

This sequence joins TRBV6-6 and TRBJ2-4; D ambiguous. CDR3 length equals 15 residues. Germline-derived CDR1 and CDR2 are MNHNY and SVGAGI (reference sequence). Trimming took off 5 bases at V and 8 bases at J, with 19 bases between the two ends. CDR3 in amino acids: CASSDPSGVIDIQYF. The CDR3, as DNA: TGTGCCAGCAGTGACCCCTCGGGCGTTATAGACATTCAGTACTTC.

This clonotype has a single count. This chain connects TRBV27 to TRBJ2-1; 11 bases fit TRBD2. The junction had 5 bases not matched to a gene; V was cut back by 5 bases and J by 5 bases. This CDR3 comprises 15 residues. Germline-derived CDR1 and CDR2 are MNHEY and SMNVEV (reference sequence). CDR3 sequence: CASSLSGRVDNEQFF. In DNA form, the CDR3 reads TGTGCCAGCAGTCTTAGCGGGAGGGTCGACAATGAGCAGTTCTTC.

The gene calls are TRBV7-6 and TRBJ2-2; D is unclear. From germline, CDR1 is SGHVS and CDR2 FNYEAQ. V lost 1 base to trimming and J lost 7 bases, with 16 bases between them. The CDR3 is made up of 16 amino acids. CDR3 DNA: TGTGCCAGCAGCTTAGGCTCCCTTCTTGCGAACGGGGAGCTGTTTTTT. Amino acids: CASSLGSLLANGELFF.

For this clonotype: One end of the junction is discordant with germline, which a read error may explain. The rearrangement joins TRBV4-1 to TRBJ2-7, with TRBD2 as a possible D gene (5 bases). The CDR3 runs to 12 residues. In germline, CDR1 is MGHRA, CDR2 YSYEKL. The DNA of the CDR3 is TGCGCCGGCAGCCGCTCGACGGGAGAGCAGTACTTC. Protein product: CAGSRSTGEQYF.

The V call is TRBV6-1, the J call TRBJ2-3; no firm D call. This CDR3 is built from 16 residues. Germline lookup yields CDR1 MNHNS and CDR2 SASEGT. CDR3 sequence (DNA): TGTACCACCCAAAGGCCGAGGCCTTCTAGCACAGATACGCAGTATTTT. It yields the protein CTTQRPRPSSTDTQYF.

The chain employs TRBV5-1 and TRBJ2-1, with TRBD2 identical over 12 bases. This CDR3 has 14 residues. The V gene's germline CDR1 is SGHRS and CDR2 YFSETQ. V lost 3 bases, J lost 9 bases, and 4 bases stayed unmatched. In DNA form, the CDR3 reads TGCGCCAGCAGCTCTAGCGGGAGGGAGAGTGAGCAGTTCTTC. It specifies CASSSSGRESEQFF. Based on the CDR3 plus reference TRBV5-1 and TRBJ2-1, the full variable domain is KAGVTQTPRYLIKTRGQQVTLSCSPISGHRSVSWYQQTPGQGLQFLFEYFSETQRNKGNFPGRFSGRQFSNSRSEMNVSTLELGDSALYLCASSSSGRESEQFFGPGTRLTVL.

This clonotype was found many times. J is TRBJ1-5 and V is TRBV7-8; 7 nucleotides line up with TRBD1. Germline V lookup: CDR1 SGHVS, CDR2 FQNEAQ. The CDR3 loop spans 15 amino acids. V shed 3 bases, J shed 2 bases, and the junction held 4 bases outside the gene matches. CDR3 coding DNA: TGTGCCAGCAGCTTCGACAGGGCGGGCAATCAGCCCCAGCATTTT. Translation gives CASSFDRAGNQPQHF.

The rearrangement links TRBV2 to TRBJ1-1; 7 positions match TRBD1. The CDR3 totals 13 residues. Germline V CDR1 and CDR2: SNHLY, FYNNEI. V gave up 8 bases and J gave up 4 bases; unmatched junction bases: 7. CDR3 DNA: TGTGCCAGCCTTAGGACAGGCGGCACTGAAGCTTTCTTT. Translating it yields CASLRTGGTEAFF.

The CDR3 is CATSEGHEQYF. CDR3 sequence (DNA): TGTGCCACCAGTGAGGGGCACGAGCAGTACTTC. The V call is TRBV24-1, the J call TRBJ2-7; perhaps TRBD1 as D (5 bases). Trimming pared 4 bases from V and 5 bases from J, leaving 5 bases between. Germline V gives CDR1 KGHDR, CDR2 SFDVKD. The CDR3 is made up of 11 amino acids.

This clonotype was counted many times. The chain couples TRBV19 to TRBJ2-1; no clear D. Trimming took off 3 bases at V and 4 bases at J, with 16 bases between the two ends. CDR3 size: 16 residues. Germline V gene sequence: CDR1 LNHDA, CDR2 SQIVND (reference sequence). The DNA for the CDR3 is TGTGCCAGTAGTATGGGATTCGGAAGCTTTTACAATGAGCAGTTCTTC. This encodes CASSMGFGSFYNEQFF.

The chain couples TRBV18 to TRBJ2-1, with 9 nucleotides matching TRBD2. V lost 3 bases and J lost 5; bases outside the gene matches: 5. The germline V gene encodes CDR1 KGHSH and CDR2 LQKENI. The CDR3 has 15 amino acids. The CDR3 nucleotides read TGTGCCAGCTCACCCCTGGCGGGAGGGGACAATGAGCAGTTCTTC. As protein: CASSPLAGGDNEQFF.

The rearrangement links TRBV7-2 to TRBJ2-7; TRBD1 is a possible D gene (6 bases). V dropped 4 bases and J dropped 6 bases, with 13 bases sitting between them. This CDR3 contains 13 residues. Germline V lookup: CDR1 SGHTA, CDR2 FQGNSA. The CDR3 is CASSSRTGTEQYF. The CDR3 coding sequence is TGTGCCAGCAGCTCACGTACAGGGACCGAGCAGTACTTC.

This clonotype appeared a few times. This sequence joins TRBV4-3 and TRBJ1-6, with a tentative D call TRBD1 (5 bases). Trimming cost V 0 bases and J 5 bases, with 8 bases left between them. The CDR3 extends over 15 amino acids. Germline-derived CDR1 and CDR2 are LGHNA and YSLEER. CDR3 loop: CASSQEGVDNSPLHF. The CDR3 DNA reads TGCGCCAGCAGCCAAGAGGGGGTAGATAATTCACCCCTCCACTTT.

As concerns this clonotype: A much larger clone differs by one base, so this may be a read error. The chain combines TRBV7-2 with TRBJ2-2; D gene unclear. CDR1 SGHTA and CDR2 FQGNSA come from the germline V gene. The CDR3 covers 13 residues. V gave up 4 bases and J gave up 0 bases, with 3 bases separating them. DNA for the CDR3: TGTGCCAGCAGCTCCCCGAACACCGGGGAGCTGTTTTTT. Translated: CASSSPNTGELFF.

V is TRBV29-1 and J is TRBJ1-1; D is perhaps TRBD1 (6 bases). The ends were cut back, 7 bases at V and 0 bases at J, with 9 bases in the middle. The CDR3 totals 12 residues. The germline CDR1 and CDR2 sequences are SQVTM and ANQGSEA. CDR3 nucleotides: TGCAGCGCTAGACAGGTGAACACTGAAGCTTTCTTT. Its translation: CSARQVNTEAFF.

This clonotype has more than one count but fewer than ten. The chain carries TRBV29-1 and TRBJ2-5, with TRBD1 matching over 8 bases. CDR1 SQVTM and CDR2 ANQGSEA come from the germline V gene. Trimming at V came to 6 bases and at J to 6 bases, leaving 9 bases not matched to a gene. The CDR3 runs 13 residues. CDR3 residues: CSVPTGDGQTQYF. The CDR3 bases are TGCAGCGTCCCGACAGGGGATGGGCAGACCCAGTACTTC.

This clonotype was picked up a small number of times. The CDR3 coding sequence is TGTGCCAGCAGCCCGGACAACTACAATGAGCAGTTCTTC. It specifies CASSPDNYNEQFF. This sequence joins TRBV3-1 and TRBJ2-1, with D maybe TRBD1 (5 bases). V lost 4 bases and J 3 bases, leaving 7 bases between the germline ends. The CDR3 is 13 residues long. Germline V gene lookup returns CDR1 LGHDT and CDR2 YNNKEL (reference sequence).

The rearrangement links TRBV30 to TRBJ2-3; D unresolved. Trimming stripped 0 bases from V and 4 bases from J, with 5 bases between. In germline, CDR1 is GTSNPN, CDR2 SVGIG (reference sequence). The CDR3 sequence is 12 residues long. CDR3 DNA: TGTGCCTGGAGTGTAGGGTCAGATACGCAGTATTTT. Protein product: CAWSVGSDTQYF.

This clonotype was observed a handful of times. This chain joins TRBV11-1 and TRBJ2-3, with TRBD2 matching over 7 bases. Germline loops: CDR1 SGHAT, CDR2 FQDESV (reference sequence). The junction had 10 bases not matched to a gene; V was cut back by 6 bases and J by 4 bases. The CDR3 is 15 amino acids. The CDR3 protein is CASSWLTSFPDTQYF. In nucleotides, the CDR3 is TGTGCCAGCAGTTGGCTGACTAGCTTCCCAGATACGCAGTATTTT.

This clonotype has only one observation. This chain uses TRBV24-1 with TRBJ2-1; TRBD1 matches 7 bases. Germline V gene lookup returns CDR1 KGHDR and CDR2 SFDVKD. The CDR3 spans 15 residues. J lost 4 bases, V lost 3 bases, and 5 bases had no gene match. CDR3 nucleotide sequence: TGTGCCACCAGTGATAGACAGGGTGGATACAATGAGCAGTTCTTC. Translation gives CATSDRQGGYNEQFF.

This clonotype turned up a few times. V is TRBV12-3 or TRBV12-4 and J is TRBJ1-2, with D perhaps TRBD1 (5 bases). V lost 3 bases and J 5 bases, leaving 10 bases between the germline ends. The CDR3 is made up of 13 amino acids. CDR3 coding DNA: TGTGCCAGCAGTTTGGGGCGTACTTATGGCTACACCTTC. It specifies CASSLGRTYGYTF.

On this clonotype: Relative to the germline gene, one junction end is altered; a read error may explain this. This chain joins TRBV18 and TRBJ2-5, with D maybe TRBD2 (5 bases). The CDR3 has 12 amino acids. The germline CDR1 and CDR2 sequences are KGHSH and LQKENI. CDR3 amino acids: CASSPPDTSRRF. CDR3 coding DNA: TGTGCCAGCTCACCACCCGATACTAGTCGACGGTTC.

This clonotype was found many times. The chain combines TRBV20-1 with TRBJ2-7, with 8 positions matching TRBD1. CDR3 size: 12 residues. V shed 3 bases, J shed 3 bases, and the junction held 1 base outside the gene matches. Germline CDR1 is DFQATT and CDR2 is SNEGSKA (reference sequence). CDR3: CSARTGVYEQYF. The CDR3 nucleotides read TGCAGTGCTAGGACAGGGGTCTACGAGCAGTACTTC.

This clonotype was observed a few times. This chain connects TRBV20-1 to TRBJ2-5, with 8 bases matching TRBD1. This CDR3 spans 13 amino acids. Germline trimming cut 8 bases from V and 3 bases from J; bases unmatched to any gene: 8. The germline V gene encodes CDR1 DFQATT and CDR2 SNEGSKA (reference sequence). The CDR3 DNA follows: TGCAGTTCTTATTCGACAGGGGAAGAGACCCAGTACTTC. The encoded protein is CSSYSTGEETQYF.